This T cell receptor beta chain came from a study of spatial heterogeneity in lung cancer. Whole-study context: Compared with alpha-chain sequences, beta-chain sequences were consistently detected in greater numbers. Study-wide findings and caveats: Ubiquitous expanded tumor TCRs showed up in blood more at resection than follow-up.

Time point given: sample taken at primary tumor resection. Researchers sequenced whole RNA taken from tumor, nontumor lung or frozen PBMC without sorting. The donor population consisted of about 75 patients with untreated, early-stage non-small cell lung cancer. Unique molecular identifiers tagged every individual TCR cDNA molecule. MiXCR was run by TCRdb on the 5' RACE reads, yielding one entry per CDR3 protein. The sample yields some 83,000 distinct CDR3 sequences, around 21% seen once. This clonotype was seen a few times. Its antigen is unknown. Germline V CDR1 and CDR2: LNHDA, SQIVND (reference sequence). The CDR3 extends over 14 amino acids. Trimming took off 5 bases at V and 4 bases at J, with 14 bases between the two ends.

The TCR originated in a male donor with early-stage non-small cell lung cancer. This sequence joins TRBV19 and TRBJ1-2; D may be TRBD1 (5 bases). Here the sequenced sample was PBMCs, taken at surgery. CDR3 sequence: CASSATRESYGYTF. CDR3 coding DNA: TGTGCCAGTAGTGCTACCAGGGAAAGCTATGGCTACACCTTC.